What follows describes a single T cell receptor (beta chain). The data derive from a study of blood T cells in healthy people across ages. Using a J-beta primer mix together with a sample-barcoded 5' primer, a second PCR was run for about 6 to 11 cycles. MiXCR, run by TCRdb on the 5' RACE reads, gives a single entry per CDR3 protein. The table shows some 890,000 distinct CDR3 sequences, with just under 30% occurring only once. These records were also assigned to another study, of T cells of mothers and their children.

The sequencing sample was made of blood. This TCR derives from a woman between 40 and 50 years old in good health.

This CDR3 reads CASSLRQGHSTDTQYF. The CDR3 DNA follows: TGTGCCAGCAGCTTGAGACAGGGGCATAGCACAGATACGCAGTATTTT. This chain joins TRBV7-2 and TRBJ2-3; 8 nucleotides match TRBD1. Trimming took 3 bases from V and 0 from J; bases not matched to a gene: 5. Germline CDR1 reads SGHTA; CDR2 reads FQGNSA. This CDR3 contains 16 residues. Variable domain in full (rest from reference TRBV7-2 and TRBJ2-3): GAGVSQSPSNKVTEKGKDVELRCDPISGHTALYWYRQSLGQGLEFLIYFQGNSAPDKSGLPSDRFSAERTGGSVSTLTIQRTQQEDSAVYLCASSLRQGHSTDTQYFGPGTRLTVL.